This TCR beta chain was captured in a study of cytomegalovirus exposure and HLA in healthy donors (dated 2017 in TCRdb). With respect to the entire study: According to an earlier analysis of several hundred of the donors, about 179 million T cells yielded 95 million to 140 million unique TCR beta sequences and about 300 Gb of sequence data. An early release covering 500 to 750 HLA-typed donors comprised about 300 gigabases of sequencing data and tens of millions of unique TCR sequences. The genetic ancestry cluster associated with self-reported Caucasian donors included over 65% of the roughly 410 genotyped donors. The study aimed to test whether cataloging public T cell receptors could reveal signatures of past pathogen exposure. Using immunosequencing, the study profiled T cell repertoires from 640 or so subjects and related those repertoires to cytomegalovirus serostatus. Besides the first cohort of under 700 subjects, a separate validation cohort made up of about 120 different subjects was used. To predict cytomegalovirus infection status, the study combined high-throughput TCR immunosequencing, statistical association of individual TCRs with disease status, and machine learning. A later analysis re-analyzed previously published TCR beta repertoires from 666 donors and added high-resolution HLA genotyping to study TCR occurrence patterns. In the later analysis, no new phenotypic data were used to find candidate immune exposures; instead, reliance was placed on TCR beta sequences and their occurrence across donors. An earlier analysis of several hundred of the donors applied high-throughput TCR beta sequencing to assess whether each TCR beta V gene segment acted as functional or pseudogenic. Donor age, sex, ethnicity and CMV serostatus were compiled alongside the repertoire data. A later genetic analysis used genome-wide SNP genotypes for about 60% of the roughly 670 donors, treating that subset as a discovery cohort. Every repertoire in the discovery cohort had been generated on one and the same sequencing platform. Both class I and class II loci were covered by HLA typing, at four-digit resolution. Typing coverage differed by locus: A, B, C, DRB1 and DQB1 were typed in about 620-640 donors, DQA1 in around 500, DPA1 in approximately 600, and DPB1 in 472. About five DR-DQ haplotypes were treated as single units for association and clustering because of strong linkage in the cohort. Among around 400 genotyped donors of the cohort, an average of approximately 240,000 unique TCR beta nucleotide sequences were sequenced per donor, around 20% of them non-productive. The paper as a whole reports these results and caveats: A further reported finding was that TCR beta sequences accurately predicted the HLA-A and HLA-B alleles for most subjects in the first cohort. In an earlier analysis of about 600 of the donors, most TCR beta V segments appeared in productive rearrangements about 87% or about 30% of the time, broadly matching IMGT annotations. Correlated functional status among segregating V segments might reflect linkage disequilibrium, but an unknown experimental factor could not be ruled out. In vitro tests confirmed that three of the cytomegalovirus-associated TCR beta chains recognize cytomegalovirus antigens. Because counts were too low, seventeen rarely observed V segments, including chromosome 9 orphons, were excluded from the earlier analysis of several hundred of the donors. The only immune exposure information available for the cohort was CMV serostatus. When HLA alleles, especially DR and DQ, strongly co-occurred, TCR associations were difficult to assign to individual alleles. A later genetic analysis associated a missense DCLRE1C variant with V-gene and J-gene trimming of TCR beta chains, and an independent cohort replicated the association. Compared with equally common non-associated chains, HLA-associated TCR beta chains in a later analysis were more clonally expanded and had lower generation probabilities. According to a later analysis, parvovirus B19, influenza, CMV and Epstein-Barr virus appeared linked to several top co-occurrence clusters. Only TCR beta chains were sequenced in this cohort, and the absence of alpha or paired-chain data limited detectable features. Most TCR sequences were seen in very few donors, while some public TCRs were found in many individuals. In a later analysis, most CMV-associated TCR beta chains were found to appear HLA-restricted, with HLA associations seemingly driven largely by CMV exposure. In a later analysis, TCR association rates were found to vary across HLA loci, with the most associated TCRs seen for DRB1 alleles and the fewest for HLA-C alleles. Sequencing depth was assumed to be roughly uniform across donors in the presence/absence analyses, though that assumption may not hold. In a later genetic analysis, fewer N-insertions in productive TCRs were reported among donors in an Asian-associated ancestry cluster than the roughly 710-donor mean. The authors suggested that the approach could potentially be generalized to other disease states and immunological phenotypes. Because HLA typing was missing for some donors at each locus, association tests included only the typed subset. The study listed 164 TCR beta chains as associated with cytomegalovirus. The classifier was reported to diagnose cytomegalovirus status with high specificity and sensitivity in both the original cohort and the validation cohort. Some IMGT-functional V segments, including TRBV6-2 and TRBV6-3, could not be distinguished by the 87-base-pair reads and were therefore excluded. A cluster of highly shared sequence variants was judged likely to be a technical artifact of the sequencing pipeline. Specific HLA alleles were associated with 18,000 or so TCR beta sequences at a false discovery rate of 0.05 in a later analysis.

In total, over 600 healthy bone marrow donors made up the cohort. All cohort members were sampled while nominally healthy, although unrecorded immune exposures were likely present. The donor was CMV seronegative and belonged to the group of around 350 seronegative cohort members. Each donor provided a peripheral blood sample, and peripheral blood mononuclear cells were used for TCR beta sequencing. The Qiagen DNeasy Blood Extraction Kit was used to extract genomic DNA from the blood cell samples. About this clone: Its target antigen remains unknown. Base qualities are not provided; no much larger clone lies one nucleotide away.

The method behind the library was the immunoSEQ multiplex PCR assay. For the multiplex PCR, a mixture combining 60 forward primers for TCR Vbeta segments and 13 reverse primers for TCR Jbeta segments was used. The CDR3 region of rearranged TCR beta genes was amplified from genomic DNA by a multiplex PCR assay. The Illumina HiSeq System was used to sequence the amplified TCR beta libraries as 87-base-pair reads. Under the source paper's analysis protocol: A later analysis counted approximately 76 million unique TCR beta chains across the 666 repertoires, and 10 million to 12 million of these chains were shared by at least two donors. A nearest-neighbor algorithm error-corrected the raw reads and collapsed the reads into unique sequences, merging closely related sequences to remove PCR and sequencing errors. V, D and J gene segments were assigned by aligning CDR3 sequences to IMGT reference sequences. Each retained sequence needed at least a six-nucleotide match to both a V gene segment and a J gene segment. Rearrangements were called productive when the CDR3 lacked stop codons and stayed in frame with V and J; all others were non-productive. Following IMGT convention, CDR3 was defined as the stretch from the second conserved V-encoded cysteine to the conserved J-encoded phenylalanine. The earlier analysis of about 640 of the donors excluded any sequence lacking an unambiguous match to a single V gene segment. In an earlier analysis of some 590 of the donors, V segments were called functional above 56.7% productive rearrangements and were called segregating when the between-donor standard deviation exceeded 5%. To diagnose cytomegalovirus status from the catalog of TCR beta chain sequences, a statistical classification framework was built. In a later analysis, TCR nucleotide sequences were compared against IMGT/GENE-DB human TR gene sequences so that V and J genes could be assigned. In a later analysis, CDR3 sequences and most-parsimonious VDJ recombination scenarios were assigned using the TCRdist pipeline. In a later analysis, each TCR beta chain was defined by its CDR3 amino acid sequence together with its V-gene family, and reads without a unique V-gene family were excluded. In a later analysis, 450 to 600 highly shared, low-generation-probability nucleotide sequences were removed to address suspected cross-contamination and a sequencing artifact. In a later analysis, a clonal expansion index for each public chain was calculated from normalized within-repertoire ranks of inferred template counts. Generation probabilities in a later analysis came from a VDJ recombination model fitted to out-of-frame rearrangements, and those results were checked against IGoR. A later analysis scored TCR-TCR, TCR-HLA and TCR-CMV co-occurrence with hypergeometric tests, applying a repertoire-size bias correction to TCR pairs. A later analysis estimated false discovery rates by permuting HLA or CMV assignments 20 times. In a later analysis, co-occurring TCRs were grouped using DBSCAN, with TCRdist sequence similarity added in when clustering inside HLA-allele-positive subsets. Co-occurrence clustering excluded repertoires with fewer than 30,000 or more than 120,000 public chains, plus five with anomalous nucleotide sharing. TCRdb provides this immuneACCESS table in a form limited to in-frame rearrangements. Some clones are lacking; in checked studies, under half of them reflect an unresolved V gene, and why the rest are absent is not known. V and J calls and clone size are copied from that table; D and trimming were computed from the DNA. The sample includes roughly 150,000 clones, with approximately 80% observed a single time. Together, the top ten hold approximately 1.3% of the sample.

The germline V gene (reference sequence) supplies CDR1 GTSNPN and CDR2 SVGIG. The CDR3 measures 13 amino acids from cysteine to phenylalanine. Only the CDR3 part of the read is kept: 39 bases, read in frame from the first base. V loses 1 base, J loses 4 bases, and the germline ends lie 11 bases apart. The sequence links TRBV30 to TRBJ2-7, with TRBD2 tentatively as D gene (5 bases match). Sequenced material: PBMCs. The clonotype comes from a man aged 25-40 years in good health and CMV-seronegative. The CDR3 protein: CAWSDARDYEQYF. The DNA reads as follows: TGTGCCTGGAGTGATGCCCGGGATTACGAGCAGTACTTC. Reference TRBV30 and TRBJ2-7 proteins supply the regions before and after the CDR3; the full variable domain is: SQTIHQWPATLVQPVGSPLSLECTVEGTSNPNLYWYRQAAGRGLQLLFYSVGIGQISSEVPQNLSASRPQDRQFILSSKKLLLSDSGFYLCAWSDARDYEQYFGPGTRLTVT.